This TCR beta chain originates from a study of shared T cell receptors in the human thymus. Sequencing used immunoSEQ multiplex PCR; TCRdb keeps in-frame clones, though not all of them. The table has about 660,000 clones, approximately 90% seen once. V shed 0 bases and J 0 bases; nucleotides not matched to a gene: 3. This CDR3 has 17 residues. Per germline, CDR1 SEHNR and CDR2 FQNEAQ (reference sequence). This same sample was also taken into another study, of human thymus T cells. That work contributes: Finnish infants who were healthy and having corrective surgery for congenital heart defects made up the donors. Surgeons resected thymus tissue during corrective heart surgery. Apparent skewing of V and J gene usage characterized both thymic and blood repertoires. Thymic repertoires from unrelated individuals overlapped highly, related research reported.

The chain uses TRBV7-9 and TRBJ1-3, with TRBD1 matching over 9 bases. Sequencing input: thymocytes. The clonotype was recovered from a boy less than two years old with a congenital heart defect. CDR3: CASSLAGTGTSGNTIYF. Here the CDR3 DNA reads TGTGCCAGCAGCTTAGCCGGGACAGGGACCTCTGGAAACACCATATATTTT.